These T cell receptor beta chains were read from a single sample in a study of blood T cell repertoires in COVID-19. Libraries were prepared by immunoSEQ multiplex PCR; TCRdb keeps only in-frame clonotypes and omits some of them. The data show about 230,000 clones, about 80% seen once. Material: peripheral blood. These receptor sequences come from a man over 45 with active or convalescent COVID-19. The CDR3 runs from the conserved cysteine through the conserved F or W. D genes are given only for firm matches. Clone size is not always given. Where it is, it says once, few, many or a class for expanded clones.

j_call: TRBJ1-1; v_call: TRBV6-6; d_call: .; clone_size: .; cdr3_nt: TGTGCCAGCAGGCAAGGACGGGGGAACACTGAAGCTTTCTTT; cdr3_aa: CASRQGRGNTEAFF
j_call: TRBJ1-5; v_call: TRBV24-1; d_call: TRBD1; clone_size: once; cdr3_nt: TGTGCCACCCGGGACAGGGGAGGCAATCAGCCCCAGCATTTT; cdr3_aa: CATRDRGGNQPQHF
j_call: TRBJ1-2; v_call: TRBV28; d_call: TRBD1; clone_size: once; cdr3_nt: TGTGCCAGCACCCAGGGGGACGGTATTAACTATGGCTACACCTTC; cdr3_aa: CASTQGDGINYGYTF
j_call: TRBJ1-2; v_call: TRBV28; d_call: TRBD1; clone_size: .; cdr3_nt: TGTGCCAGCAGCAATCCCGGGACAGGGGAAGCCGGGTATGGCTACACCTTC; cdr3_aa: CASSNPGTGEAGYGYTF
j_call: TRBJ2-5; v_call: TRBV3-1/TRBV3-2; d_call: .; clone_size: .; cdr3_nt: TGTGCCAGCAGCCAAGAGGGGGCGGGTGAGGAGACCCAGTACTTC; cdr3_aa: CASSQEGAGEETQYF
j_call: TRBJ2-1; v_call: TRBV12-3/TRBV12-4; d_call: TRBD1; clone_size: .; cdr3_nt: TGTGCCAGCATCGACAGGGCGGCGTATGAGCAGTTCTTC; cdr3_aa: CASIDRAAYEQFF
j_call: TRBJ2-7; v_call: TRBV12-3/TRBV12-4; d_call: TRBD1; clone_size: few; cdr3_nt: TGTGCCAGCAGTTTCAACAGGGGCCACGAGCAGTACTTC; cdr3_aa: CASSFNRGHEQYF
j_call: TRBJ1-1; v_call: TRBV29-1; d_call: .; clone_size: .; cdr3_nt: TGCAGCGCCTCCCGAGGGACTGAAGCTTTCTTT; cdr3_aa: CSASRGTEAFF
j_call: TRBJ1-6; v_call: TRBV4-2; d_call: .; clone_size: .; cdr3_nt: TGTGCCAGCAGCCAAGATAGCGTCAGTAGCTCCTATAATTCACCCCTCCACTTT; cdr3_aa: CASSQDSVSSSYNSPLHF
j_call: TRBJ2-5; v_call: TRBV10-3; d_call: .; clone_size: once; cdr3_nt: TGTGCCATCAGTGAGTCGAGAGAGAGTTGGGAGACCCAGTACTTC; cdr3_aa: CAISESRESWETQYF
j_call: TRBJ1-2; v_call: TRBV2; d_call: .; clone_size: .; cdr3_nt: TGTGCCATTCCGACAGAATATGGCTACACCTTC; cdr3_aa: CAIPTEYGYTF
j_call: TRBJ2-5; v_call: TRBV5-4; d_call: TRBD1; clone_size: .; cdr3_nt: TGTGCCAGCAGCCGGGTGGGACAGAAAGAGACCCAGTACTTC; cdr3_aa: CASSRVGQKETQYF
j_call: TRBJ2-7; v_call: TRBV5-1; d_call: TRBD1; clone_size: .; cdr3_nt: TGCGCCAGCAGCCTAAACAGGGGCCCCTACGAGCAGTACTTC; cdr3_aa: CASSLNRGPYEQYF
j_call: TRBJ1-2; v_call: TRBV2; d_call: .; clone_size: .; cdr3_nt: TGTGCCAGCAGTGGAGAGGGCTATGGCTACACCTTC; cdr3_aa: CASSGEGYGYTF
j_call: TRBJ2-5; v_call: TRBV7-2; d_call: .; clone_size: .; cdr3_nt: TGTGCCAGCAGCCGAAGCGCAGAGACCCAGTACTTC; cdr3_aa: CASSRSAETQYF
j_call: TRBJ2-7; v_call: TRBV7-2; d_call: .; clone_size: .; cdr3_nt: TGTGCCAGCAGCCGAGCCTACGAGCAGTACTTC; cdr3_aa: CASSRAYEQYF
j_call: TRBJ1-3; v_call: TRBV7-3; d_call: TRBD1; clone_size: .; cdr3_nt: TGTGCCAGCAGCTTACAGGGGGCAGGGTCTGGAAACACCATATATTTT; cdr3_aa: CASSLQGAGSGNTIYF
j_call: TRBJ2-3; v_call: TRBV7-3; d_call: TRBD1; clone_size: .; cdr3_nt: TGTGCCAGCAGCTTCTTAGGGGGCCCGCAGTATTTT; cdr3_aa: CASSFLGGPQYF
j_call: TRBJ2-4; v_call: TRBV6-5; d_call: .; clone_size: .; cdr3_nt: TGTGCCAGCAGTTACGCGAGTACAGGAGAAAACATTCAGTACTTC; cdr3_aa: CASSYASTGENIQYF
j_call: TRBJ1-6; v_call: TRBV4-1; d_call: .; clone_size: .; cdr3_nt: TGCGCCAGCAGCCAAGATGGCGGACGGGAACTTTCACCCCTCCACTTT; cdr3_aa: CASSQDGGRELSPLHF
j_call: TRBJ1-5; v_call: TRBV19; d_call: .; clone_size: once; cdr3_nt: TGTGCCAGTAGTATGAGGTCTGTTAATCAGCCCCAGCATTTT; cdr3_aa: CASSMRSVNQPQHF
j_call: TRBJ1-2; v_call: TRBV28; d_call: TRBD1; clone_size: .; cdr3_nt: TGTGCCAGCAGCCAAGGACAGGGAAATAACTATGGCTACACCTTC; cdr3_aa: CASSQGQGNNYGYTF
j_call: TRBJ1-5; v_call: TRBV28; d_call: .; clone_size: once; cdr3_nt: TGTGCCAGCAGTGTGGGGGGGCCCCAGCATTTT; cdr3_aa: CASSVGGPQHF
j_call: TRBJ2-2; v_call: TRBV6-5; d_call: .; clone_size: once; cdr3_nt: TGTGCCAGCAGTTACTCTGGGCCTCGATTGGAGCTGTTTTTT; cdr3_aa: CASSYSGPRLELFF
j_call: TRBJ2-1; v_call: TRBV30; d_call: .; clone_size: .; cdr3_nt: TGTGCCTGGAGTGGGACAGCGCAGTACAATGAGCAGTTCTTC; cdr3_aa: CAWSGTAQYNEQFF
j_call: TRBJ1-1; v_call: TRBV5-6; d_call: .; clone_size: .; cdr3_nt: TGTGCCAGCAGCCCGGAGTCAGGGGTTAACACTGAAGCTTTCTTT; cdr3_aa: CASSPESGVNTEAFF
j_call: TRBJ2-1; v_call: TRBV3-1/TRBV3-2; d_call: .; clone_size: .; cdr3_nt: TGTGCCAGCAGCCAAGGCGGCCTCACGAGATCGTTCTTC; cdr3_aa: CASSQGGLTRSFF
j_call: TRBJ2-7; v_call: TRBV4-1; d_call: TRBD2; clone_size: .; cdr3_nt: TGCGCCAGCAGCCAAGGGGGGGGCTACGAGCAGTACTTC; cdr3_aa: CASSQGGGYEQYF
j_call: TRBJ1-5; v_call: TRBV6-6; d_call: TRBD1; clone_size: once; cdr3_nt: TGTGCCAGCAGTCCACAGGGGCTCTGGCAGCCCCAGCATTTT; cdr3_aa: CASSPQGLWQPQHF
j_call: TRBJ1-1; v_call: TRBV5-1; d_call: .; clone_size: .; cdr3_nt: TGCGCCAGCAGCTTTGGTACGGGGGGCAAGAACACTGAAGCTTTCTTT; cdr3_aa: CASSFGTGGKNTEAFF
j_call: TRBJ2-3; v_call: TRBV29-1; d_call: .; clone_size: .; cdr3_nt: TGCAGCCATCTCCAGGGAAACACAGATACGCAGTATTTT; cdr3_aa: CSHLQGNTDTQYF
j_call: TRBJ1-2; v_call: TRBV5-4; d_call: TRBD1; clone_size: .; cdr3_nt: TGTGCCAGCAGCTTAGGGCAGGGGGACTATGGCTACACCTTC; cdr3_aa: CASSLGQGDYGYTF
j_call: TRBJ2-7; v_call: TRBV5-4; d_call: .; clone_size: .; cdr3_nt: TGTGCCAGCAGCGCGGGCCTGGCGGGGGAGCAGTACTTC; cdr3_aa: CASSAGLAGEQYF
j_call: TRBJ1-5; v_call: TRBV5-1; d_call: TRBD1; clone_size: .; cdr3_nt: TGCGCCAGCAGCCCGGGACAGGGGACAAATCAGCCCCAGCATTTT; cdr3_aa: CASSPGQGTNQPQHF
j_call: TRBJ2-7; v_call: TRBV18; d_call: TRBD1; clone_size: .; cdr3_nt: TGTGCCAGCTCACCGCTGGAACAGGGGGCCGAGCAGTACTTC; cdr3_aa: CASSPLEQGAEQYF
j_call: TRBJ2-2; v_call: TRBV4-2; d_call: TRBD2; clone_size: .; cdr3_nt: TGTGCCAGCAGTTTCGGACTAGCGGGGGCTACCGGGGAGCTGTTTTTT; cdr3_aa: CASSFGLAGATGELFF
j_call: TRBJ1-4; v_call: TRBV30; d_call: .; clone_size: .; cdr3_nt: TGTGCCTGGAGTGCACAGGGTGAAAAACTGTTTTTT; cdr3_aa: CAWSAQGEKLFF